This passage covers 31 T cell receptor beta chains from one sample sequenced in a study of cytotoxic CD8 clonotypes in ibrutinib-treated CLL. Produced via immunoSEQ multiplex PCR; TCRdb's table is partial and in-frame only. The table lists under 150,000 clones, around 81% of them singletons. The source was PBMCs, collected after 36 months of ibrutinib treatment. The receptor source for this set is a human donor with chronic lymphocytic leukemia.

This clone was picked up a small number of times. CDR3 protein: CASSTRTGAPYEQYF. In nucleotides, the CDR3 is TGTGCCAGTAGTACCAGGACAGGGGCCCCCTACGAGCAGTACTTC. The rearrangement uses TRBV19 and TRBJ2-7, with 9 bases identical to TRBD1. Germline V CDR1 and CDR2: LNHDA, SQIVND (reference sequence). This CDR3 is built from 15 residues. The V segment lost 4 bases and the J segment 2 bases; nucleotides outside the gene matches: 6.

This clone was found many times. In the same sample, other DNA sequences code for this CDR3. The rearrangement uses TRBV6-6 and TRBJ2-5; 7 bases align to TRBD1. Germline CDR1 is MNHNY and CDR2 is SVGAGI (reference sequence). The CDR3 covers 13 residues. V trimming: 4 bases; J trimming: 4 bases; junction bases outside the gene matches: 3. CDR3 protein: CASSFAGGETQYF. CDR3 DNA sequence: TGTGCCAGCAGTTTTGCAGGGGGAGAGACCCAGTACTTC.

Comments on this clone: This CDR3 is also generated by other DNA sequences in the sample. CDR3 amino acids: CASSSGQSYEQYF. The CDR3 DNA is TGTGCCAGCAGTTCCGGACAGTCCTACGAGCAGTACTTC. J is TRBJ2-7 and V is TRBV28, with D perhaps TRBD1 (6 bases). Germline CDR1 reads MDHEN; CDR2 reads SYDVKM. The germline V and J ends were trimmed by 4 bases and 1 base, with 8 bases remaining between them. This CDR3 is 13 amino acids long.

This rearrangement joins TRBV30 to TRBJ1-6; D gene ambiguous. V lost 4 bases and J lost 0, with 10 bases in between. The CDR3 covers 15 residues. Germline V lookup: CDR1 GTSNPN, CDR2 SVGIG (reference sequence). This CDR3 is CAWMGQSSYNSPLHF. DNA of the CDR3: TGTGCCTGGATGGGCCAGAGCTCCTATAATTCACCCCTCCACTTT.

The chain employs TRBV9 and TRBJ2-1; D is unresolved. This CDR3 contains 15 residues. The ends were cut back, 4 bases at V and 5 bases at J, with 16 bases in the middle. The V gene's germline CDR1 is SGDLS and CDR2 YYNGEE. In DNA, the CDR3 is TGTGCCAGCAGCTCCCATGCTCCGCCTGACAATGAGCAGTTCTTC. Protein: CASSSHAPPDNEQFF.

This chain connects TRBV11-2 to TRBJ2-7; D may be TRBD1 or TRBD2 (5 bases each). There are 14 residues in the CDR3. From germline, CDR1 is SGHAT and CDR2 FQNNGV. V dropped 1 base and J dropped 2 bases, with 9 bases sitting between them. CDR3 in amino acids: CASSLGWGPYEQYF. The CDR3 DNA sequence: TGTGCCAGCAGCTTAGGGTGGGGACCCTACGAGCAGTACTTC.

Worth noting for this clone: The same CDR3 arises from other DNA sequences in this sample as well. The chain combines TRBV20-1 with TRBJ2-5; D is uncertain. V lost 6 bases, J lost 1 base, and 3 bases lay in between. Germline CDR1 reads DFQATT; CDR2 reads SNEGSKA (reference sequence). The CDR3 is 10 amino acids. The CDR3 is CSAIQETQYF. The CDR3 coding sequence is TGCAGTGCGATCCAAGAGACCCAGTACTTC.

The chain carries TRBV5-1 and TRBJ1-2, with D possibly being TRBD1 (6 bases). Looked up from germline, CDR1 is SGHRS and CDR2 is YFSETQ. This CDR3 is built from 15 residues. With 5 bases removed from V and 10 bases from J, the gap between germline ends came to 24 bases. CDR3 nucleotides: TGCGCCAGCAGACCCGCAGGGGTTCCACAACATGACTACACCTTC. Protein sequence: CASRPAGVPQHDYTF.

The CDR3 region is CSVGTYEQYF. CDR3 bases: TGCAGTGTAGGGACCTACGAGCAGTACTTC. The chain links TRBV20-1 to TRBJ2-7; D remains unclear. The CDR3 length is 10 residues. V lost 7 bases and J 2 bases, leaving 6 bases between the germline ends. The V gene's germline CDR1 is DFQATT and CDR2 SNEGSKA (reference sequence).

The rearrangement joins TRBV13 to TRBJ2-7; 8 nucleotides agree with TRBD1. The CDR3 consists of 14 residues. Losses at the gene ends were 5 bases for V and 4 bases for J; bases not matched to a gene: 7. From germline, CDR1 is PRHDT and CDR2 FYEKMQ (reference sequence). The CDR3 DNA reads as TGTGCCAGCAGCCCTACCAGGGGGCTATACGAGCAGTACTTC. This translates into CASSPTRGLYEQYF.

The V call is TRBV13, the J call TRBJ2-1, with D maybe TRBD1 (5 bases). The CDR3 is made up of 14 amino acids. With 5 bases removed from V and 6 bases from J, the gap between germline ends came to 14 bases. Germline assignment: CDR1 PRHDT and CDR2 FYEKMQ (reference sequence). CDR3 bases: TGTGCCAGCAGCCCGTGGGGCTCATTCAATGAGCAGTTCTTC. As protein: CASSPWGSFNEQFF. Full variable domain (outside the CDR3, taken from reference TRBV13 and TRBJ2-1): AAGVIQSPRHLIKEKRETATLKCYPIPRHDTVYWYQQGPGQDPQFLISFYEKMQSDKGSIPDRFSAQQFSDYHSELNMSSLELGDSALYFCASSPWGSFNEQFFGPGTRLTVL.

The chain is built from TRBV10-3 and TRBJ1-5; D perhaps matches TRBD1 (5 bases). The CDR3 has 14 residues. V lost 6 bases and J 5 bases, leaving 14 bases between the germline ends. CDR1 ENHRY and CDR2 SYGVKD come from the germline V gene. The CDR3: CAISEGDRYQPQHF. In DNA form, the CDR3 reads TGTGCCATCAGCGAAGGGGACCGATATCAGCCCCAGCATTTT.

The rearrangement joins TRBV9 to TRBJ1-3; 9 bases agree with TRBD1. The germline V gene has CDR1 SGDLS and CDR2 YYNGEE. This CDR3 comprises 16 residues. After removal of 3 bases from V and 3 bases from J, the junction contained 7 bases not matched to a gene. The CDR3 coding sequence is TGTGCCAGCAGCGACCTTACAGGGGGCTTTGGAAACACCATATATTTT. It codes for CASSDLTGGFGNTIYF.

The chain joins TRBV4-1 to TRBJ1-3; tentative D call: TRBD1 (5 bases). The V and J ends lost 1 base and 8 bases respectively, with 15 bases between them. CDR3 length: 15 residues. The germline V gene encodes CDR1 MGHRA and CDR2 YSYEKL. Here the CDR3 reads CASSQVGTGGDTIYF. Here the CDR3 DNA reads TGCGCCAGCAGCCAAGTAGGAACAGGAGGAGACACCATATATTTT.

The CDR3 loop is CAIGAGNEQYF. The CDR3 nucleotides are TGTGCCATCGGGGCAGGGAACGAGCAGTACTTC. V usage is TRBV27 and J usage is TRBJ2-7; either TRBD1 or TRBD2 may fit D (5 bases each). Germline-derived CDR1 and CDR2 are MNHEY and SMNVEV (reference sequence). The CDR3 is made up of 11 amino acids. V was clipped by 10 bases and J by 5 bases, with 12 bases between them.

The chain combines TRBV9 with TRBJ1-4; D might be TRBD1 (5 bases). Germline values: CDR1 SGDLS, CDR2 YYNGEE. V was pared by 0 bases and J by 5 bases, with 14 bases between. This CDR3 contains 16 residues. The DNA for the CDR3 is TGTGCCAGCAGCGTAGGAGGTCTCCGGGGGAATGAAAAACTGTTTTTT. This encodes CASSVGGLRGNEKLFF.

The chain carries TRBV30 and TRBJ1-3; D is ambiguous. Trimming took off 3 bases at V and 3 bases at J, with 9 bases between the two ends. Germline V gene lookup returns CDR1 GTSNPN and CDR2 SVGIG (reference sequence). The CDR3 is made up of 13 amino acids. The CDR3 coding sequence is TGTGCCTGGAGACGGGTTTTTGGAAACACCATATATTTT. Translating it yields CAWRRVFGNTIYF.

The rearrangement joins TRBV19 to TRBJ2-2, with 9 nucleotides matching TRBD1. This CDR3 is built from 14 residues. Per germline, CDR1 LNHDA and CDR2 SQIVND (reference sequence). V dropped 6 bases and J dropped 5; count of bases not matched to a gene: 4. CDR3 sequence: CASRTGGGTGELFF. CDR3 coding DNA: TGTGCCAGTAGGACAGGGGGAGGAACCGGGGAGCTGTTTTTT.

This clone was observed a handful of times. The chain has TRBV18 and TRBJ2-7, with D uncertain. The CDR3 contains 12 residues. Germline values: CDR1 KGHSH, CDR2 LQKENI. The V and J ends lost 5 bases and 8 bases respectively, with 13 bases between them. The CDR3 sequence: CASSTYQAQQYF. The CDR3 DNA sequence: TGTGCCAGCTCAACCTACCAGGCTCAGCAGTACTTC.

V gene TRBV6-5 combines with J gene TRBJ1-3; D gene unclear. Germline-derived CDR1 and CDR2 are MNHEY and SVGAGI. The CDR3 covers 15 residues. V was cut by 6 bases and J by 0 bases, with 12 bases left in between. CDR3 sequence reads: CASRETGYSGNTIYF. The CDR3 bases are TGTGCCAGCAGAGAAACGGGTTACTCTGGAAACACCATATATTTT.

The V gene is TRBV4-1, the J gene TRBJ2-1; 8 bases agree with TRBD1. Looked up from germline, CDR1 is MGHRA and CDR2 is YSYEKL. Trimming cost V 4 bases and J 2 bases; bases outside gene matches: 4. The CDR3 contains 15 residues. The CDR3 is CASSPVQGAYNEQFF. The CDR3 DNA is TGCGCCAGCAGCCCAGTACAGGGGGCCTACAATGAGCAGTTCTTC.

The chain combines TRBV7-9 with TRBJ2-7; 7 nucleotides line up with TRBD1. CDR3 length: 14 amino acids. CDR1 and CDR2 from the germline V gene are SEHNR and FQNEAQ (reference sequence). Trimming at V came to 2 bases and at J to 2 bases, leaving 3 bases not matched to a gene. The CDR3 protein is CASSLIQGAYEQYF. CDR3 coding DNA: TGTGCCAGCAGCTTAATTCAGGGGGCCTACGAGCAGTACTTC.

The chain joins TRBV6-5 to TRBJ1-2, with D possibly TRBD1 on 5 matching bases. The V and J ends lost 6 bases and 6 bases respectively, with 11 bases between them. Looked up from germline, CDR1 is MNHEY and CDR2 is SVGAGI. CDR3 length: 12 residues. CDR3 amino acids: CASSPRGDGYTF. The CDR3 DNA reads TGTGCCAGCAGCCCGAGAGGGGATGGCTACACCTTC.

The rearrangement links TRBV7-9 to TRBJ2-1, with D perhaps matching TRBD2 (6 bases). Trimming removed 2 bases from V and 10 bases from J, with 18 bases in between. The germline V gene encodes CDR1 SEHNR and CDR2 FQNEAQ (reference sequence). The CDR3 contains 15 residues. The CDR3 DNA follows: TGTGCCAGCAGCTTACAACTAGCTGTGGGGAAAGAGCAGTTCTTC. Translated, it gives CASSLQLAVGKEQFF.

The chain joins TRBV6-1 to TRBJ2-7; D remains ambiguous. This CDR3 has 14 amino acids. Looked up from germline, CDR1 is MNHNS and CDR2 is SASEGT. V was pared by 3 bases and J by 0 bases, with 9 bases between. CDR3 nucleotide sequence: TGTGCCAGCAGTGAGGGCCCCAGCTCCTACGAGCAGTACTTC. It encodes CASSEGPSSYEQYF.

The CDR3 sequence: CAWSTPGRVGKLFF. DNA for the CDR3: TGTGCCTGGAGCACACCGGGACGGGTGGGAAAACTGTTTTTT. This rearrangement joins TRBV30 to TRBJ1-4; possibly TRBD1 for D (5 bases). V lost 3 bases and J lost 10, with 18 bases in between. This CDR3 is built from 14 residues. Germline V lookup: CDR1 GTSNPN, CDR2 SVGIG (reference sequence).

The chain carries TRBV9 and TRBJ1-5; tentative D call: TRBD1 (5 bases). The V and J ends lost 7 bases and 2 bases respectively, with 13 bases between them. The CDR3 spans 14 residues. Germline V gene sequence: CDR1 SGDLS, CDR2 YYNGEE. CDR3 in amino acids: CASSPRGGNQPQHF. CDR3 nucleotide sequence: TGTGCCAGCTCTCCGCGGGGGGGCAATCAGCCCCAGCATTTT.

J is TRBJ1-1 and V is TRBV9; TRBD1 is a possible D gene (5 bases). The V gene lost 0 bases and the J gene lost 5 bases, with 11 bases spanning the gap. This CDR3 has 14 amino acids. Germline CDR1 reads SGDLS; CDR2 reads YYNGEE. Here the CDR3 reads CASSVASGGTEAFF. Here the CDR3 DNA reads TGTGCCAGCAGCGTAGCTTCCGGGGGGACTGAAGCTTTCTTT. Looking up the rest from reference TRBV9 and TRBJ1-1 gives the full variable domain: DSGVTQTPKHLITATGQRVTLRCSPRSGDLSVYWYQQSLDQGLQFLIQYYNGEERAKGNILERFSAQQFPDLHSELNLSSLELGDSALYFCASSVASGGTEAFFGQGTRLTVV.

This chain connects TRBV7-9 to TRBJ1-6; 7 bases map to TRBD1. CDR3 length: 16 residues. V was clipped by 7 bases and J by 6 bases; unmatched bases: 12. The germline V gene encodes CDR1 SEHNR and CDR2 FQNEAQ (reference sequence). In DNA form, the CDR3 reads TGTGCCAGCAACGACTCACAGGGGAAGGGTAATTCACCCCTCCACTTT. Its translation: CASNDSQGKGNSPLHF.

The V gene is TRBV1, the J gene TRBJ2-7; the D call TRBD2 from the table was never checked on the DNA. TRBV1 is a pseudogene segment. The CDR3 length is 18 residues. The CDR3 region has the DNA TGCACCAGCAGCCTGGAGCGGGGGGGCAGCGGACCCTCCTACGAGCAGTACTTC. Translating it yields CTSSLERGGSGPSYEQYF.

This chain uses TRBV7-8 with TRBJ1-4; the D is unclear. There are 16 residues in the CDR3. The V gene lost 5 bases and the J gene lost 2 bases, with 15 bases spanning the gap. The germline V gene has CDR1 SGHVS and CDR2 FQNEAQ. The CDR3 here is CASSPHRERTNEKLFF. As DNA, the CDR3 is TGTGCCAGCAGCCCTCACCGGGAACGGACTAATGAAAAACTGTTTTTT.